This T cell receptor beta chain was retrieved from a study of blood T cells in healthy people across ages. This clonotype was detected once. Its target is unknown. The second PCR ran roughly 6 to 12 cycles with a sample-barcoded 5' primer and J-beta primers. Through a template-switch adaptor with 12 random nucleotides, each cDNA molecule received a tag. TCRdb itself ran the 5' RACE reads through MiXCR, one entry per CDR3 protein. The data contain 800,000 to 950,000 distinct CDR3 sequences, about 48% of them singletons. Looked up from germline, CDR1 is SQVTM and CDR2 is ANQGSEA. CDR3 length: 13 amino acids. Study-level results: The CMV status of each donor remained undetermined, and this could have confounded shifts in expanded clonotypes.

Donors were healthy Caucasian individuals from Russia aged about 6 to 95. The chain is built from TRBV29-1 and TRBJ2-7; tentative D call: TRBD1 (6 bases). Matching the DNA end better, TRBJ2-5 makes the J call doubtful. The TCR was taken from a man aged 30 to 45 in good health. The specimen was blood. CDR3: CSVVKDSQETQYF. For the CDR3, the DNA is TGCAGCGTTGTTAAGGACAGCCAAGAGACCCAGTACTTC.